These 24 T cell receptor beta chains originate from one sample sequenced in a study of siplizumab effects on memory and regulatory T cells. The repertoire was sequenced with immunoSEQ multiplex PCR; TCRdb's copy has only in-frame clones and lacks some. This sample has more than 90,000 clones, with roughly 94% found just once. Material for sequencing was non-Treg CD4+ T cells sorted from blood. The receptors originated from a human donor in good health.

The chain carries TRBV11-2 and TRBJ2-2; unclear D gene. Trimming cost V 5 bases and J 10 bases, with 14 bases left between them. The CDR3 consists of 13 residues. Germline CDR1 reads SGHAT; CDR2 reads FQNNGV. The CDR3: CASSPLGGAELFF. The DNA for the CDR3 is TGTGCCAGCAGCCCCCTTGGCGGCGCGGAGCTGTTTTTT. Full variable domain (missing parts from reference TRBV11-2 and TRBJ2-2): EAGVAQSPRYKIIEKRQSVAFWCNPISGHATLYWYQQILGQGPKLLIQFQNNGVVDDSQLPKDRFSAERLKGVDSTLKIQPAKLEDSAVYLCASSPLGGAELFFGEGSRLTVL.

The J gene is TRBJ2-7, the V gene TRBV11-2; 8 nucleotides agree with TRBD2. The V gene end was trimmed by 3 bases and the J gene end by 0 bases; junction bases not matched to a gene: 4. The CDR3 has 15 amino acids. Germline CDR1 is SGHAT and CDR2 is FQNNGV. CDR3 region: CASSFSGTNSYEQYF. The CDR3 DNA reads TGTGCCAGCAGCTTTAGCGGGACCAACTCCTACGAGCAGTACTTC.

CDR3: CASSADAFSGANVLTF. In DNA form, the CDR3 reads TGTGCCAGCAGTGCCGACGCGTTCTCTGGGGCCAACGTCCTGACTTTC. The chain has TRBV25-1 and TRBJ2-6; D not certain. The germline V gene has CDR1 MGHDK and CDR2 SYGVNS. There are 16 residues in the CDR3. The V and J ends lost 4 bases and 0 bases respectively, with 10 bases between them.

V is TRBV28 and J is TRBJ2-2; D unclear. Trimming left V 8 bases short and J 7 bases short, with 14 bases between. Germline loops: CDR1 MDHEN, CDR2 SYDVKM. The CDR3 is made up of 13 amino acids. CDR3 amino acids: CASGQPQRGELFF. The CDR3 DNA sequence: TGTGCCAGCGGGCAGCCTCAACGCGGGGAGCTGTTTTTT.

The chain uses TRBV7-9 and TRBJ2-2, with 11 bases identical to TRBD2. From germline, CDR1 is SEHNR and CDR2 FQNEAQ (reference sequence). This CDR3 contains 17 residues. With V trimmed by 2 bases and J by 5 bases, 7 bases remained unmatched. CDR3 DNA: TGTGCCAGCAGCTTACGAGACGTAGCGGGAGGGACCGGGGAGCTGTTTTTT. It translates to CASSLRDVAGGTGELFF.

V and J are TRBV6-5 and TRBJ1-1; possible D gene TRBD1, 6 bases. The CDR3 totals 13 residues. Trimming shortened V by 6 bases and J by 2 bases, and 10 bases separated the two germline ends. The germline V gene has CDR1 MNHEY and CDR2 SVGAGI. DNA of the CDR3: TGTGCCAGCAGAGGCAGGGGAAACACTGAAGCTTTCTTT. It specifies CASRGRGNTEAFF.

This chain joins TRBV7-6 and TRBJ2-1, with TRBD1 as a possible D gene (6 bases). CDR3 size: 17 residues. Germline V gene sequence: CDR1 SGHVS, CDR2 FNYEAQ. The germline V and J ends were trimmed by 8 bases and 0 bases, with 20 bases remaining between them. This chain's CDR3 is CASAPPAGAVSYNEQFF. As DNA, the CDR3 is TGTGCCAGCGCACCTCCAGCAGGGGCTGTCTCCTACAATGAGCAGTTCTTC.

This rearrangement joins TRBV19 to TRBJ1-5; a weak D match, TRBD1 (6 bases). Germline V gene lookup returns CDR1 LNHDA and CDR2 SQIVND (reference sequence). V gave up 4 bases and J gave up 6 bases, with 16 bases separating them. This CDR3 is built from 15 residues. The CDR3 reads CASSTTAGARQPQHF. For the CDR3, the DNA is TGTGCCAGTAGTACAACCGCAGGGGCCCGTCAGCCCCAGCATTTT.

The genes are TRBV7-6 and TRBJ2-7; weak D call: TRBD1 (5 bases). V lost 5 bases and J lost 5, with 19 bases in between. There are 15 residues in the CDR3. Germline CDR1 reads SGHVS; CDR2 reads FNYEAQ. Written as DNA, the CDR3 is TGTGCCAGCAGCAGGGGCCTAGGAGATACGAACGAGCAGTACTTC. Residues: CASSRGLGDTNEQYF.

DNA for the CDR3: TGTGCCAGCAGGCTGACAGGCTCTGGAAACACCATATATTTT. Residues: CASRLTGSGNTIYF. The gene calls are TRBV6-5 and TRBJ1-3, with a weak D call TRBD1 (6 bases). Trimming stripped 6 bases from V and 0 bases from J, with 9 bases between. The CDR3 length is 14 residues. Germline V lookup: CDR1 MNHEY, CDR2 SVGAGI.

This clone was found a few times. The chain carries TRBV28 and TRBJ1-2; TRBD1 is a possible D gene (5 bases). The V end was cut by 3 bases, the J end by 2 bases, with 16 bases between. Per germline, CDR1 MDHEN and CDR2 SYDVKM. The CDR3 is made up of 16 amino acids. The CDR3 region has the DNA TGTGCCAGCAGTTTGCCTTACAGGAATATGAACTATGGCTACACCTTC. This sequence encodes CASSLPYRNMNYGYTF.

The chain combines TRBV11-3 with TRBJ2-2; tentatively, D is TRBD1 or TRBD2 (5 bases each). The V end was cut by 2 bases, the J end by 4 bases, with 11 bases between. Germline V lookup: CDR1 SGHNT, CDR2 YENEEA. The length of the CDR3 is 15 residues. CDR3 loop: CASSLKGSGTGELFF. The CDR3 nucleotides read TGTGCCAGCAGCTTAAAGGGGAGTGGCACCGGGGAGCTGTTTTTT.

In DNA form, the CDR3 reads TGTGCCAGCAAGCCCGACAGGGGGCGGACCGGGGAGCTGTTTTTT. It yields the protein CASKPDRGRTGELFF. The chain recombines TRBV6-5 with TRBJ2-2; 10 bases line up with TRBD1. Looked up from germline, CDR1 is MNHEY and CDR2 is SVGAGI. After removal of 7 bases from V and 5 bases from J, the junction contained 7 bases not matched to a gene. The CDR3 is made up of 15 amino acids.

The chain couples TRBV7-2 to TRBJ2-2; 8 bases align to TRBD2. The junction had 3 bases not matched to a gene; V was cut back by 3 bases and J by 3 bases. Germline CDR1 SGHTA, CDR2 FQGNSA. CDR3 length: 15 residues. CDR3 sequence (DNA): TGTGCCAGCAGCTTTGCGGGAGGTTACACCGGGGAGCTGTTTTTT. Translated: CASSFAGGYTGELFF.

The chain carries TRBV7-9 and TRBJ1-4; no reliable D call. The CDR3 has 16 amino acids. Trimming shortened V by 4 bases and J by 3 bases, and 15 bases separated the two germline ends. Germline assignment: CDR1 SEHNR and CDR2 FQNEAQ (reference sequence). The CDR3 coding sequence is TGTGCCAGCAGCTCATTTCGTACGGACGCTAATGAAAAACTGTTTTTT. Its protein product is CASSSFRTDANEKLFF. Looking up the rest from reference TRBV7-9 and TRBJ1-4 gives the full variable domain: DTGVSQNPRHKITKRGQNVTFRCDPISEHNRLYWYRQTLGQGPEFLTYFQNEAQLEKSRLLSDRFSAERPKGSFSTLEIQRTEQGDSAMYLCASSSFRTDANEKLFFGSGTQLSVL.

This chain joins TRBV7-9 and TRBJ2-7; TRBD1 matches 7 bases. J gave up 1 base and V 5 bases, and 14 bases lay outside the gene matches. CDR1 is SEHNR, CDR2 FQNEAQ, per germline (reference sequence). CDR3 length: 17 amino acids. In DNA form, the CDR3 reads TGTGCCAGCAGCCTAGGGGACAGAGCCCTTTTTTCCTACGAGCAGTACTTC. This codes for CASSLGDRALFSYEQYF.

The CDR3 bases are TGCGCCAGAAGTCAGACCGGGACAGGGCGCTATGGCTACACCTTC. Its translation: CARSQTGTGRYGYTF. The chain links TRBV10-1 to TRBJ1-2, with 9 positions matching TRBD1. Trimming cost V 9 bases and J 4 bases; bases outside gene matches: 12. CDR1 and CDR2 (germline): WNHNN, SYGVQD (reference sequence). The CDR3 extends over 15 amino acids.

This chain links TRBV5-1 with TRBJ2-3; D is undetermined. V lost 4 bases and J lost 2, with 14 bases in between. There are 15 residues in the CDR3. CDR1 SGHRS and CDR2 YFSETQ come from the germline V gene. The CDR3 is CASSRTALNTDTQYF. Here the CDR3 DNA reads TGCGCCAGCAGCCGGACCGCGCTGAACACAGATACGCAGTATTTT.

This clone showed up just once. V is TRBV11-2 and J is TRBJ2-1, with 7 nucleotides matching TRBD2. The J segment lost 5 bases and the V segment lost 1 base, leaving 8 bases of the junction unmatched. This CDR3 region has 16 residues. The V gene's germline CDR1 is SGHAT and CDR2 FQNNGV. CDR3 coding DNA: TGTGCCAGCAGCTTAGTTGGAGGGAGGGGTAACAATGAGCAGTTCTTC. Protein: CASSLVGGRGNNEQFF.

The V and J genes are TRBV19 and TRBJ2-1; 9 bases align to TRBD2. This CDR3 is built from 17 residues. Germline-derived CDR1 and CDR2 are LNHDA and SQIVND (reference sequence). V dropped 3 bases and J dropped 1; count of bases not matched to a gene: 7. DNA of the CDR3: TGTGCCAGTAGTATTCATGCGGGAGGGGTTTCCTACAATGAGCAGTTCTTC. Translating gives CASSIHAGGVSYNEQFF.

In this sample, this clone turned up a few times. Other DNA sequences from this sample encode an identical CDR3 as well. The chain recombines TRBV7-3 with TRBJ2-5; D is undetermined. The CDR3 has 13 residues. Germline V gives CDR1 SGHTA, CDR2 FQGTGA. The V and J ends lost 2 bases and 3 bases respectively, with 7 bases between them. The CDR3 sequence: CASSLGRKETQYF. The CDR3 DNA is TGTGCCAGCAGCTTAGGCAGGAAAGAGACCCAGTACTTC. The full variable domain, rest sourced from reference TRBV7-3 and TRBJ2-5, is GAGVSQTPSNKVTEKGKYVELRCDPISGHTALYWYRQSLGQGPEFLIYFQGTGAADDSGLPNDRFFAVRPEGSVSTLKIQRTERGDSAVYLCASSLGRKETQYFGPGTRLLVL.

The chain employs TRBV7-3 and TRBJ2-5, with 9 bases matching TRBD1. The germline V gene has CDR1 SGHTA and CDR2 FQGTGA. Unmatched junction bases numbered 8, after V lost 4 bases and J lost 5 bases. This CDR3 has 15 residues. In DNA form, the CDR3 reads TGTGCCAGCAGCTCACAGGGGGCAGGGCGGGAGACCCAGTACTTC. It is translated as CASSSQGAGRETQYF. Based on the CDR3 plus reference TRBV7-3 and TRBJ2-5, the full variable domain is GAGVSQTPSNKVTEKGKYVELRCDPISGHTALYWYRQSLGQGPEFLIYFQGTGAADDSGLPNDRFFAVRPEGSVSTLKIQRTERGDSAVYLCASSSQGAGRETQYFGPGTRLLVL.

The chain employs TRBV25-1 and TRBJ2-5, with 11 positions matching TRBD2. The CDR3 is 15 residues long. Germline CDR1 is MGHDK and CDR2 is SYGVNS. V trimming: 4 bases; J trimming: 5 bases; junction bases outside the gene matches: 6. The CDR3 region has the DNA TGTGCCAGCAGTGGGGGACTAGCGGTGAGGGAGACCCAGTACTTC. Its protein product is CASSGGLAVRETQYF.

In its sample, this clone was seen once. The chain recombines TRBV28 with TRBJ1-4; unclear D gene. The germline CDR1 and CDR2 sequences are MDHEN and SYDVKM. This CDR3 region has 16 residues. V was cut by 6 bases and J by 5 bases, with 19 bases left in between. The CDR3 reads CASRKRPPGPNEKLFF. DNA for the CDR3: TGTGCCAGCAGAAAACGACCCCCAGGCCCAAATGAAAAACTGTTTTTT.